Listed below are T cell receptor beta chains from one sample, sequenced in a study of blood T cells in healthy people across ages. In TCRdb, the 5' RACE reads were re-called with MiXCR into one record per CDR3 protein. The sample lists 650,000 to 700,000 distinct CDR3 sequences; 32% were seen once. Specimen: blood. Receptors were obtained from an elderly woman in good health. The CDR3 runs from the conserved cysteine through the conserved F or W. D genes are given only for firm matches. Not every row has a clone size; where given, it reads once, few, many or a size class.

size: few; D: -; V: TRBV5-1; J: TRBJ1-1; DNA: TGCGCCAGCAGCTTGGACCAATTGGGTGAAGCTTTCTTT; CDR3: CASSLDQLGEAFF
size: -; D: -; V: TRBV5-5; J: TRBJ2-1; DNA: TGTGCCAGCAGCTTTAGCCGTAGCTCCTACAATGGGCAGTTCTTC; CDR3: CASSFSRSSYNGQFF
size: many; D: TRBD2; V: TRBV19; J: TRBJ2-3; DNA: TGTGCCAGTAGTATAGATCTGGCGGGGGGCCTCACAGATACGCAGTATTTT; CDR3: CASSIDLAGGLTDTQYF
size: few; D: -; V: TRBV6-6; J: TRBJ2-5; DNA: TGTGCCAGCAGCTCCCGGACGAGGGCAGGAGAGACCCAGTACTTC; CDR3: CASSSRTRAGETQYF
size: medium-sized; D: TRBD1; V: TRBV13; J: TRBJ2-7; DNA: TGTGCCAGCAGCCCGGACAGGGGCGACGAGCAGTACTTC; CDR3: CASSPDRGDEQYF
size: many; D: TRBD2; V: TRBV7-2; J: TRBJ2-1; DNA: TGTGCCAGCAGTTCTAGCGGGCACAATGAGCAGTTCTTC; CDR3: CASSSSGHNEQFF
size: few; D: TRBD1; V: TRBV2; J: TRBJ2-3; DNA: TGTGCCAGCAGTGCCAGGACAGGGGTATCGCATACGCAGTATTTT; CDR3: CASSARTGVSHTQYF
size: many; D: TRBD2; V: TRBV6-6; J: TRBJ2-5; DNA: TGTGCCAGCAGTTCCCCCTCCGGGGGGGCAGGGGAGACCCAGTACTTC; CDR3: CASSSPSGGAGETQYF
size: -; D: TRBD1; V: TRBV30; J: TRBJ2-7; DNA: TGTGCTTACGGGACAGGGGGGGCCGAGCAGTACTTC; CDR3: CAYGTGGAEQYF
size: many; D: -; V: TRBV5-1; J: TRBJ1-6; DNA: TGCGCCAGCAGCCTCGGGGTCAAAGGTTCACCCCTCCACTTT; CDR3: CASSLGVKGSPLHF
size: -; D: -; V: TRBV3-1; J: TRBJ1-4; DNA: TGTGCCAGCAGCCAAGTCGGTAGGAACCATGAAAAACTGTTTTTT; CDR3: CASSQVGRNHEKLFF
size: -; D: -; V: TRBV12-3/TRBV12-4; J: TRBJ1-1; DNA: TGTGCCAGCAGTTTAGCGGTCCAGGGGACCACTGAAGCTTTCTTT; CDR3: CASSLAVQGTTEAFF
size: -; D: -; V: TRBV6-5; J: TRBJ1-5; DNA: TGTGCCAGCAGTTACCCAATTGGGACCATGGGCAATCAGCCCCAGCATTTT; CDR3: CASSYPIGTMGNQPQHF
size: -; D: TRBD2; V: TRBV7-2; J: TRBJ2-7; DNA: TGTGCCAGCAGCTTAGCGTCCCTAGCGGGGGGCTCCTACGAGCAGTACTTC; CDR3: CASSLASLAGGSYEQYF
size: many; D: -; V: TRBV6-5; J: TRBJ1-2; DNA: TGTGCCAGCAGTTACTTACGAGGGGGATCCTATGGCTACACCTTC; CDR3: CASSYLRGGSYGYTF
size: -; D: -; V: TRBV6-6; J: TRBJ2-1; DNA: TGTGCCAGCAGTTACTCGATGGACAATGAGCAGTTCTTC; CDR3: CASSYSMDNEQFF
size: many; D: -; V: TRBV6-2/TRBV6-3; J: TRBJ2-1; DNA: TGTGCCAGCATCCAGGCCGGGGCGGGGAGATACAATGAGCAGTTCTTC; CDR3: CASIQAGAGRYNEQFF
size: few; D: -; V: TRBV20-1; J: TRBJ2-5; DNA: TGCAGTGCTACTGAGGGGCTCGTAGTAAGGCAAGAGACCCAGTACTTC; CDR3: CSATEGLVVRQETQYF
size: many; D: TRBD2; V: TRBV5-1; J: TRBJ2-5; DNA: TGCGCCAGCAGCCTACTAGCGGGGGGCCCCCAAGAGACCCAGTACTTC; CDR3: CASSLLAGGPQETQYF
size: -; D: TRBD1; V: TRBV28; J: TRBJ2-1; DNA: TGTGCCAGCAGCATACGAAGGGGGCTGGGGAGCTCCTACAATGAGCAGTTCTTC; CDR3: CASSIRRGLGSSYNEQFF
size: -; D: TRBD1; V: TRBV2; J: TRBJ1-1; DNA: TGTGCCAGCAGGACCTCGACAGGGGGCGGAACTGAAGCTTTCTTT; CDR3: CASRTSTGGGTEAFF
size: many; D: -; V: TRBV7-3; J: TRBJ2-1; DNA: TGTGCCAGCAGCTTAATTGCGGGGGCCTCTTACAATGAGCAGTTCTTC; CDR3: CASSLIAGASYNEQFF
size: -; D: -; V: TRBV5-5; J: TRBJ2-1; DNA: TGTGCCAGCAGTTCCACAGGGATAGGATCCTACAATGAGCAGTTCTTC; CDR3: CASSSTGIGSYNEQFF
size: many; D: TRBD1; V: TRBV20-1; J: TRBJ2-5; DNA: TGCAGTGCTCCGGGACAGGGGGCTAGGCTGGAGACCCAGTACTTC; CDR3: CSAPGQGARLETQYF
size: -; D: TRBD1; V: TRBV9; J: TRBJ1-1; DNA: TGTGCCAGCAGCGTACCGAGGGACAGGGCGAACACTGAAGCTTTCTTT; CDR3: CASSVPRDRANTEAFF
size: many; D: -; V: TRBV5-1; J: TRBJ2-5; DNA: TGCGCCAGCAGCACGGTGGGTACCAGGGAGACCCAGTACTTC; CDR3: CASSTVGTRETQYF
size: many; D: TRBD2; V: TRBV10-3; J: TRBJ2-1; DNA: TGTGCCATCAGTGCTCAAGGACTAGCGGGGGCTGGTGAGCAGTTCTTC; CDR3: CAISAQGLAGAGEQFF
size: many; D: TRBD2; V: TRBV20-1; J: TRBJ2-1; DNA: TGCAGTGCCTCGGGACTAGCGGGGGCAACTGAGCAGTTCTTC; CDR3: CSASGLAGATEQFF
size: -; D: TRBD1; V: TRBV2; J: TRBJ1-1; DNA: TGTGCCAGCAGTCGGACAGGTCACCGGGGGGAAGCTTTCTTT; CDR3: CASSRTGHRGEAFF
size: many; D: -; V: TRBV10-3; J: TRBJ1-2; DNA: TGTGCCATCAGAGAAGGGGGTAGCCGATCTAACTATGGCTACACCTTC; CDR3: CAIREGGSRSNYGYTF
size: -; D: TRBD2; V: TRBV28; J: TRBJ2-2; DNA: TGTGCCAGCAGTCCGACTAGCGGGGAGGCCGGGGAGCTGTTTTTT; CDR3: CASSPTSGEAGELFF
size: many; D: -; V: TRBV11-2; J: TRBJ2-7; DNA: TGTGCCAGCAGTCGACTATTCACAGGGTCTGCCTACGAGCAGTACTTC; CDR3: CASSRLFTGSAYEQYF
size: once; D: -; V: TRBV5-5; J: TRBJ2-4; DNA: TGTGCCAGCAGCTTCTACAGGGAGGACATTCAGTACTTC; CDR3: CASSFYREDIQYF
size: many; D: -; V: TRBV15; J: TRBJ2-7; DNA: TGTGCCACCAGCAGAGATAGGGCGCAGGGCTACGAGCAGTACTTC; CDR3: CATSRDRAQGYEQYF
size: many; D: -; V: TRBV20-1; J: TRBJ2-7; DNA: TGCAGTGCTAGAGATCTTTCGAACGAGCAGTACTTC; CDR3: CSARDLSNEQYF
size: -; D: -; V: TRBV5-1; J: TRBJ1-1; DNA: TGCGCCAGCAGCTTGGGGTGGCAGGCGGCCGCAGCTTTCTTT; CDR3: CASSLGWQAAAAFF
size: -; D: TRBD1; V: TRBV7-2; J: TRBJ1-2; DNA: TGTGCCAGCAGCTTCGGTATGACAGGGACATTTGGCTACACCTTC; CDR3: CASSFGMTGTFGYTF
size: few; D: -; V: TRBV6-2/TRBV6-3; J: TRBJ2-6; DNA: TGTGCCAGCAGTAGGGGTACGAGAGGGGCCAACGTCCTGACTTTC; CDR3: CASSRGTRGANVLTF
size: -; D: TRBD2; V: TRBV5-6; J: TRBJ2-7; DNA: TGTGCCAGCAGCCCTTTCCTAGCGGGGGGGGCCAATGGGCAGTACTTC; CDR3: CASSPFLAGGANGQYF
size: -; D: -; V: TRBV7-9; J: TRBJ1-1; DNA: TGTGCCAGCAGCGGACGTGAGGCGGGCAGCACTGAAGCTTTCTTT; CDR3: CASSGREAGSTEAFF
size: many; D: TRBD1; V: TRBV5-1; J: TRBJ1-4; DNA: TGCGCCAGCCGATTCTTCCCGGGACAGGGGAAAGAAAAACTGTTTTTT; CDR3: CASRFFPGQGKEKLFF
size: few; D: TRBD2; V: TRBV6-2/TRBV6-3; J: TRBJ2-5; DNA: TGTGCCAGCAGCTCCCAACTCCCACGGGGGGGCTCGAATGAGCAGTACTTC; CDR3: CASSSQLPRGGSNEQYF
size: -; D: -; V: TRBV20-1; J: TRBJ1-6; DNA: TGCAGTGCTAGCCCGTTGACAGTAAAGGATTCACCCCTCCACTTT; CDR3: CSASPLTVKDSPLHF
size: -; D: TRBD2; V: TRBV11-2; J: TRBJ2-1; DNA: TGTGCCAGCAGCTTAGGGACTAGCGGGGGGGGAGAGACCCAGTTCTTC; CDR3: CASSLGTSGGGETQFF
size: many; D: -; V: TRBV5-1; J: TRBJ2-1; DNA: TGCGCCAGCAGCACACTAGCAGGGGGGCCAAATGAGCAGTTCTTC; CDR3: CASSTLAGGPNEQFF
size: -; D: TRBD1; V: TRBV13; J: TRBJ1-3; DNA: TGTGCCAGCCGCAGGGGGGAGGCTGGAAACACCATATATTTT; CDR3: CASRRGEAGNTIYF
size: few; D: -; V: TRBV27; J: TRBJ2-1; DNA: TGTGCCAGCACCCAAGCGGGCACCTCCTACAATGAGCAGTTCTTC; CDR3: CASTQAGTSYNEQFF
size: -; D: -; V: TRBV6-6; J: TRBJ1-1; DNA: TGTGCCAGCAGTTACCCGACGGAGAACACTGAAGCTTTCTTT; CDR3: CASSYPTENTEAFF